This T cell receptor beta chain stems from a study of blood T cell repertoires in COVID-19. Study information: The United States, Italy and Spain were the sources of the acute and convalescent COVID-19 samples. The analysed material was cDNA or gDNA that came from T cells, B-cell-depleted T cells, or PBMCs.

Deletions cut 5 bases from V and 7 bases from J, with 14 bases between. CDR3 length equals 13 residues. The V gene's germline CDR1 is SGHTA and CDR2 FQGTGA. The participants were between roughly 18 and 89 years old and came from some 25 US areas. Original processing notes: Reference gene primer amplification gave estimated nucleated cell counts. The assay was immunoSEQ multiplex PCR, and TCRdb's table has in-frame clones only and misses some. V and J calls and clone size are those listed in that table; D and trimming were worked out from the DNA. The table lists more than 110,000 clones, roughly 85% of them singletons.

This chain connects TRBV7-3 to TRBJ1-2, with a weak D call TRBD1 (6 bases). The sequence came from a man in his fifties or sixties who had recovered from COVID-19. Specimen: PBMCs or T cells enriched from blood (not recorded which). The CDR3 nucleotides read TGTGCCAGCAGCCCCGGGGGGGCCGGTGGCTACACCTTC. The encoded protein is CASSPGGAGGYTF.